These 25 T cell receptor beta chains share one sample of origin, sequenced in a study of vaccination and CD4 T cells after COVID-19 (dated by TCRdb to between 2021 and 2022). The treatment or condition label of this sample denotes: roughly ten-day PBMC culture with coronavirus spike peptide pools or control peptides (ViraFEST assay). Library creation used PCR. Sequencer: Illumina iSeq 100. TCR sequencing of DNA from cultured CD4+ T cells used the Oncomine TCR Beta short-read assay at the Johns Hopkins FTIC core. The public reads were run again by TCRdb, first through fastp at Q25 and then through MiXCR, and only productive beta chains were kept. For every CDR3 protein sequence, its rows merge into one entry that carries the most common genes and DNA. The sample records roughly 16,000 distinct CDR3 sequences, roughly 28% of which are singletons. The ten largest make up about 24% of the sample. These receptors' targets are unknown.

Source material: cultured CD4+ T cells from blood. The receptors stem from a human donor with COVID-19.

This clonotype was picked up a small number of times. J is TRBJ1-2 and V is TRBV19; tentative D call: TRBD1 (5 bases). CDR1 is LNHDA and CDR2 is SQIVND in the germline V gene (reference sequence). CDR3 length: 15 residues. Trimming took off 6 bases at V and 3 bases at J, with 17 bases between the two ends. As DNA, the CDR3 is TGTGCCAGTAGAGAACCGGGACGGACCTACTATGGCTACACCTTC. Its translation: CASREPGRTYYGYTF.

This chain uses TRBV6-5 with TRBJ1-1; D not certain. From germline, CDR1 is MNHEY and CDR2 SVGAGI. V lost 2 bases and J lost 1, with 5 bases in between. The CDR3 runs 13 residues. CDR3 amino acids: CASSYIWNTEAFF. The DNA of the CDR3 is TGTGCCAGCAGTTACATCTGGAACACTGAAGCTTTCTTT.

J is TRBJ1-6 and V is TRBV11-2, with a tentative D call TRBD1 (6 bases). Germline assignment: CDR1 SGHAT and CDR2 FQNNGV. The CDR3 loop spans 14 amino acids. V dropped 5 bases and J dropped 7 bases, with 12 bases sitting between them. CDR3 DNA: TGTGCCAGCAGCCCGGGGGGGGCGAATTCACCCCTCCACTTT. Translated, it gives CASSPGGANSPLHF.

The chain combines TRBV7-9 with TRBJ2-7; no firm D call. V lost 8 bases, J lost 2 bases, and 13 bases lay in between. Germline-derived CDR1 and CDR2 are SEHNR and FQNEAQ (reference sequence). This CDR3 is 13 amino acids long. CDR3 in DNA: TGTGCCAGCGGAAACCGTGACCCCTACGAGCAGTACTTC. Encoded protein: CASGNRDPYEQYF.

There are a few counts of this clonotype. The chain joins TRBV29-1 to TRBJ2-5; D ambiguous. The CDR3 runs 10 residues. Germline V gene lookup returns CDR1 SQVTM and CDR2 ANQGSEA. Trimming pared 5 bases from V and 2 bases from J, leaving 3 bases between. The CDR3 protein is CSVSQETQYF. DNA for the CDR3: TGCAGCGTTAGTCAAGAGACCCAGTACTTC. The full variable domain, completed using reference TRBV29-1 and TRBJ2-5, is SAVISQKPSRDICQRGTSLTIQCQVDSQVTMMFWYRQQPGQSLTLIATANQGSEATYESGFVIDKFPISRPNLTFSTLTVSNMSPEDSSIYLCSVSQETQYFGPGTRLLVL.

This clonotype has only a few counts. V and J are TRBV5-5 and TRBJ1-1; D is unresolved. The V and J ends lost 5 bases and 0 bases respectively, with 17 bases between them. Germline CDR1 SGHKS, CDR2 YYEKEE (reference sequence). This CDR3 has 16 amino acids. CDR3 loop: CASSPLSIQVNTEAFF. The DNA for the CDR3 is TGTGCCAGCAGTCCGTTATCCATCCAGGTGAACACTGAAGCTTTCTTT.

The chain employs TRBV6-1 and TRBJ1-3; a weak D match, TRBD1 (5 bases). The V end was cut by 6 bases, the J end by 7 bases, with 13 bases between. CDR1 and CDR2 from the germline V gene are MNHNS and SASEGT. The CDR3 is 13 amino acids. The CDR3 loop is CASRVDIYNTIYF. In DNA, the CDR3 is TGTGCCAGCAGAGTGGACATTTATAACACCATATATTTT.

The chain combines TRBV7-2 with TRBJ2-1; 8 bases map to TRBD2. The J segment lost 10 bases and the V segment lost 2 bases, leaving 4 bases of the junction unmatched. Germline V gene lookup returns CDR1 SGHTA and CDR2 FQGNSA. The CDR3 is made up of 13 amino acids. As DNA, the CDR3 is TGTGCCAGCAGCTTATCTCGGGGGGGGGAGCAGTTCTTC. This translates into CASSLSRGGEQFF.

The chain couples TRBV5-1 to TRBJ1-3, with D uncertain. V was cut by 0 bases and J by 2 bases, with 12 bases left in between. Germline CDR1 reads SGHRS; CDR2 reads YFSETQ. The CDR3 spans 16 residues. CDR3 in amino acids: CASSLEPASAGNTIYF. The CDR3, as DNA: TGCGCCAGCAGCTTGGAACCGGCCTCCGCTGGAAACACCATATATTTT.

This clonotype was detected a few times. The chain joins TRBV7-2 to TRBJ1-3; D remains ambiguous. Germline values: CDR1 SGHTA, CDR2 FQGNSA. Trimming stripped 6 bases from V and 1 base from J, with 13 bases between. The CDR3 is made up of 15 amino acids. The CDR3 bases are TGTGCCAGCAGTTCCCGGGCCGGGTCTGGAAACACCATATATTTT. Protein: CASSSRAGSGNTIYF.

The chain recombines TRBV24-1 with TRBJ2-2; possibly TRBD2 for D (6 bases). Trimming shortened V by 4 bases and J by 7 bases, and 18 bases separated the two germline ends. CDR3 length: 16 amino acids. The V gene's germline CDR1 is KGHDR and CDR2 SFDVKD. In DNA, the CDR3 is TGTGCCACCAGTGACGCGGGACCCGGGGTTATCGGGGAGCTGTTTTTT. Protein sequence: CATSDAGPGVIGELFF.

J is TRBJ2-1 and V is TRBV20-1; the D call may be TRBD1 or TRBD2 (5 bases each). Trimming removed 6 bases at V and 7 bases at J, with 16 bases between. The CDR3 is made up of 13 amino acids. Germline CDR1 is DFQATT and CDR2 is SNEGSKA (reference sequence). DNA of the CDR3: TGCAGTGCCGCTTGGGACCCGGAAAATGAGCAGTTCTTC. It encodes CSAAWDPENEQFF.

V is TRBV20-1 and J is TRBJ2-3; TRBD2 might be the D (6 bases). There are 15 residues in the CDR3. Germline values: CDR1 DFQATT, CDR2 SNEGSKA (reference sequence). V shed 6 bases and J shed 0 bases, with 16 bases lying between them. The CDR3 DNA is TGCAGTGCCGGGGAGCGGCTAGCGAGCACAGATACGCAGTATTTT. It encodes CSAGERLASTDTQYF.

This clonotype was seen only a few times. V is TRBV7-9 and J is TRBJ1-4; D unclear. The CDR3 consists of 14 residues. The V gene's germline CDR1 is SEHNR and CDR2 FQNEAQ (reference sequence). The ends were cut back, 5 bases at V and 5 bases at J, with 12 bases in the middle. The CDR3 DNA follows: TGTGCCAGCAGCCTGGCTGGGAGCAATGAAAAACTGTTTTTT. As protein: CASSLAGSNEKLFF.

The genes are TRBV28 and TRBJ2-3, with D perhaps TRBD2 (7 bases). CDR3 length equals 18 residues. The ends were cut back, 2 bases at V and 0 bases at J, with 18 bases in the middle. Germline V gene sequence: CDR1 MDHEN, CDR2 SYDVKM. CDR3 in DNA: TGTGCCAGCAGTTTAGTGGGGGGGGCTTTTTCTAGCACAGATACGCAGTATTTT. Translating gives CASSLVGGAFSSTDTQYF.

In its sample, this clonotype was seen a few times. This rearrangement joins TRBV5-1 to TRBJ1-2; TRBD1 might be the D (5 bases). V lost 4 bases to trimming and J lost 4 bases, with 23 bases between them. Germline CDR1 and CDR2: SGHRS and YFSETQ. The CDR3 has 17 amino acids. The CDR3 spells CASSQIELGGATYGYTF. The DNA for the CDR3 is TGCGCCAGCAGCCAAATCGAGCTCGGGGGTGCAACCTATGGCTACACCTTC.

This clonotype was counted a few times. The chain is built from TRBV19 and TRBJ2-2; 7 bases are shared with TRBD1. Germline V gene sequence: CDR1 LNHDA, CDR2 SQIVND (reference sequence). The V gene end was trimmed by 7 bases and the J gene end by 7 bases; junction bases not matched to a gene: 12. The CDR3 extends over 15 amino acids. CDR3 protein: CASTPIGTVGGELFF. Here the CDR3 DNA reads TGTGCCAGTACCCCTATAGGGACAGTAGGCGGGGAGCTGTTTTTT.

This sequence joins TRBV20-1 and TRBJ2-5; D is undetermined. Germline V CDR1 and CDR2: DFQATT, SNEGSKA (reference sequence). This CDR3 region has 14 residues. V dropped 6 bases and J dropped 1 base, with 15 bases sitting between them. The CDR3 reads CSAESDSSQETQYF. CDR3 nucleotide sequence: TGCAGTGCGGAAAGCGATTCTTCCCAAGAGACCCAGTACTTC.

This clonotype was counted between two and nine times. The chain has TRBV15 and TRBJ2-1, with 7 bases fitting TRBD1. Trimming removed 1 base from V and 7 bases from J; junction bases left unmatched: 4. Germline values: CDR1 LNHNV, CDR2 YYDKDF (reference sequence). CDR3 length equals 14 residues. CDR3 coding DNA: TGTGCCACCAGCAGAGCCGGGACAGCAAATGAGCAGTTCTTC. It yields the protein CATSRAGTANEQFF.

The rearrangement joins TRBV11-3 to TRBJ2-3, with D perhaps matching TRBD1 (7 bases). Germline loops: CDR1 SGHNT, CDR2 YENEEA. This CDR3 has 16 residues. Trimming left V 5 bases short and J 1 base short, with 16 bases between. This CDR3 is CASSGGTVEGTDTQYF. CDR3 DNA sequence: TGTGCCAGCAGCGGGGGGACAGTAGAAGGCACAGATACGCAGTATTTT.

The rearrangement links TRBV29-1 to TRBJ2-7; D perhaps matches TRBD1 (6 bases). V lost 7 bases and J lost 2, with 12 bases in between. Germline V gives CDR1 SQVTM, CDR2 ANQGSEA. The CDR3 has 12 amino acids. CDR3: CSARDNTYEQYF. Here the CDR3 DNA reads TGCAGCGCCCGGGACAATACCTACGAGCAGTACTTC.

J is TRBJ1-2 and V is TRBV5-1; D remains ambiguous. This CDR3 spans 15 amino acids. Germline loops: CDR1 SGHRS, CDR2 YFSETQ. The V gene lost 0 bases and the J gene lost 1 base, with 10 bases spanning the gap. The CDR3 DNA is TGCGCCAGCAGCTTGGTAGGGATGGATAACTATGGCTACACCTTC. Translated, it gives CASSLVGMDNYGYTF.

DNA of the CDR3: TGTGCCAGCAGTTTCTCCGGGACAGGGGGCTCGAGCTATGGCTACACCTTC. It codes for CASSFSGTGGSSYGYTF. The genes are TRBV27 and TRBJ1-2, with 12 bases identical to TRBD1. This CDR3 contains 17 residues. Germline loops: CDR1 MNHEY, CDR2 SMNVEV (reference sequence). V was clipped by 3 bases and J by 4 bases; unmatched bases: 9.

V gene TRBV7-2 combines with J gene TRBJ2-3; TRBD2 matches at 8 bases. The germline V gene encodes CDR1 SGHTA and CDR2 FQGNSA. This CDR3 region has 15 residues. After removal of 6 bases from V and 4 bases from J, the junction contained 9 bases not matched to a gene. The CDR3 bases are TGTGCCAGCAGATCCCGGACTAGCTTAGCAGATACGCAGTATTTT. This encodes CASRSRTSLADTQYF.

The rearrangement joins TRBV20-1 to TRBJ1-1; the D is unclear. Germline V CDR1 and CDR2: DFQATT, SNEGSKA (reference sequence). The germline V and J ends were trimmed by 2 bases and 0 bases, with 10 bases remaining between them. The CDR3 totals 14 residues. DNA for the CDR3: TGCAGTGCTAGAATCGACAACTTGAACACTGAAGCTTTCTTT. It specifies CSARIDNLNTEAFF.